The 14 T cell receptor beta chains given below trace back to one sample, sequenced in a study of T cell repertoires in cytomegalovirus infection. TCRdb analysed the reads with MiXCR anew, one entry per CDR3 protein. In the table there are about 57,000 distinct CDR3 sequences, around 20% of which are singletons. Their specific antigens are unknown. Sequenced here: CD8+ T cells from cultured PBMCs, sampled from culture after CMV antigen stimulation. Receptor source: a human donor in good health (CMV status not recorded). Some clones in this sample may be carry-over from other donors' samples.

For the CDR3, the DNA is TGTGCCAGTAGCAAGGTGGCGTTAGCCAAAAACATTCAGTACTTC. Translating gives CASSKVALAKNIQYF. The chain has TRBV19 and TRBJ2-4; unclear D gene. This CDR3 is 15 amino acids long. Germline V gene data show CDR1 as LNHDA and CDR2 as SQIVND (reference sequence). The V and J ends lost 6 bases and 0 bases respectively, with 12 bases between them.

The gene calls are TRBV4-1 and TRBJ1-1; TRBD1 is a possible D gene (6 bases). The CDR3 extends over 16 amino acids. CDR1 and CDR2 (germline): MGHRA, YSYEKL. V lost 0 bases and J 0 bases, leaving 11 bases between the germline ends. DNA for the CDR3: TGCGCCAGCAGCCAAGAAGGGGGGCTCATGAACACTGAAGCTTTCTTT. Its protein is CASSQEGGLMNTEAFF.

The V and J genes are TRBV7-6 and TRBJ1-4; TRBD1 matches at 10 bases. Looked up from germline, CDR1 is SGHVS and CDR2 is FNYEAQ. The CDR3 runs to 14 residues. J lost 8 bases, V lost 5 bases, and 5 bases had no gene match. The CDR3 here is CASSLDRGREKLFF. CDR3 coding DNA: TGTGCCAGCAGCCTGGACAGGGGGAGGGAAAAACTGTTTTTT.

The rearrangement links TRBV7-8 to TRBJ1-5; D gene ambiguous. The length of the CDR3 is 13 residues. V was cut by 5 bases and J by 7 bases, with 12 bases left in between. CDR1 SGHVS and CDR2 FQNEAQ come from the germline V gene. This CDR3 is CASSQDPKQPQHF. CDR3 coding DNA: TGTGCCAGCAGCCAGGACCCCAAACAGCCCCAGCATTTT.

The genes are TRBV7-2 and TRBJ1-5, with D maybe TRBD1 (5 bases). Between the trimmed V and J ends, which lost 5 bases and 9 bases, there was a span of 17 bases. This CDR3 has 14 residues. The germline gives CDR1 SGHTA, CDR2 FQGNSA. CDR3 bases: TGTGCCAGCAGCCCCGAACCAGGGCACCGGCCCCAGCATTTT. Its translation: CASSPEPGHRPQHF.

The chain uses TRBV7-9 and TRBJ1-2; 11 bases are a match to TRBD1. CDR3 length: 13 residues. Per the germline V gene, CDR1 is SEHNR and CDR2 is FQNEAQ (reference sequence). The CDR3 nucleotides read TGTGCGGGACAGGGGGTGACTAACTATGGCTACACCTTC. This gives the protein CAGQGVTNYGYTF. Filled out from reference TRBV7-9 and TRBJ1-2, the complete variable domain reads DTGVSQNPRHKITKRGQNVTFRCDPISEHNRLYWYRQTLGQGPEFLTYFQNEAQLEKSRLLSDRFSAERPKGSFSTLEIQRTEQGDSAMYLCAGQGVTNYGYTFGSGTRLTVV.

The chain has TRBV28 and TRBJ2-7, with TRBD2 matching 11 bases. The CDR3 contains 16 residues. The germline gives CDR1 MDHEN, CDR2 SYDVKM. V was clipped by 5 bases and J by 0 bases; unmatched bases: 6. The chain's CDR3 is CASSQLLAGDSYEQYF. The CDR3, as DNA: TGTGCCAGCAGTCAGCTACTAGCGGGGGACTCCTACGAGCAGTACTTC.

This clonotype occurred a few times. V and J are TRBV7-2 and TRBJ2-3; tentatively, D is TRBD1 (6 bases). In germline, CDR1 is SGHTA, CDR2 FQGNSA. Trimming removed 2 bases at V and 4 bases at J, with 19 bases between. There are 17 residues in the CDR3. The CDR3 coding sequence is TGTGCCAGCAGCTTATTCCGTGGGACAACGCGCGCAGATACGCAGTATTTT. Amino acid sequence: CASSLFRGTTRADTQYF.

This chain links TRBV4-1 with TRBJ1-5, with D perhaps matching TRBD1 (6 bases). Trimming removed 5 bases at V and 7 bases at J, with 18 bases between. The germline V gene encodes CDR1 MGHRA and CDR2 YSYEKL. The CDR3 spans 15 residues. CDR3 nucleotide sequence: TGCGCCAGCAGCGAGACTACAGGGTTGCGGCAGCCCCAGCATTTT. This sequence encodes CASSETTGLRQPQHF.

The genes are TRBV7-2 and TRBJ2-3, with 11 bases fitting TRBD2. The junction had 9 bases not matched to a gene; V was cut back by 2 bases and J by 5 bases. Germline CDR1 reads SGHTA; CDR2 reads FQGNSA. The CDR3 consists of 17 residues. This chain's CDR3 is CASSLTLAGGLGDTQYF. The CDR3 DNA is TGTGCCAGCAGCTTAACCCTAGCGGGGGGCCTAGGAGATACGCAGTATTTT.

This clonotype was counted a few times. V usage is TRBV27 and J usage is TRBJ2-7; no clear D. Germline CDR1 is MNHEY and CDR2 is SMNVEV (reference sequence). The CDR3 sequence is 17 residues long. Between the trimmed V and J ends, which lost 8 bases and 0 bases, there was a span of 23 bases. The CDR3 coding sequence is TGTGCCAGCCTTCAACTCCGTCCGGGCCCCAGCTCCTACGAGCAGTACTTC. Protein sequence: CASLQLRPGPSSYEQYF.

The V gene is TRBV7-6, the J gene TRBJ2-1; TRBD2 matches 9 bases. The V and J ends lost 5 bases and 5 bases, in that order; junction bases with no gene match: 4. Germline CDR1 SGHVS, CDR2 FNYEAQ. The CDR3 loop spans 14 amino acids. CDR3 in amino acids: CASSASGGHNEQFF. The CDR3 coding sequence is TGTGCCAGCAGCGCCAGCGGGGGGCACAATGAGCAGTTCTTC.

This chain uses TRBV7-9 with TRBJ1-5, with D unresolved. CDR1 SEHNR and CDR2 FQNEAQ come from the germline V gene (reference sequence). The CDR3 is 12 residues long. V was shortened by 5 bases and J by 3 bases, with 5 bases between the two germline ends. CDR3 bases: TGTGCCAGCAGCCCCGACAATCAGCCCCAGCATTTT. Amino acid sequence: CASSPDNQPQHF. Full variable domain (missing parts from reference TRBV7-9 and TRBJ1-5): DTGVSQNPRHKITKRGQNVTFRCDPISEHNRLYWYRQTLGQGPEFLTYFQNEAQLEKSRLLSDRFSAERPKGSFSTLEIQRTEQGDSAMYLCASSPDNQPQHFGDGTRLSIL.

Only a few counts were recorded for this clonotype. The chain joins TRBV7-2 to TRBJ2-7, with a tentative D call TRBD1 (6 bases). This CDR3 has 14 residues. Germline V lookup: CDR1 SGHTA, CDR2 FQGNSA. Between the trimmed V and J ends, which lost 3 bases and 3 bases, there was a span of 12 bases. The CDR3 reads CASSFWQGSYEQYF. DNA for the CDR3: TGTGCCAGCAGCTTTTGGCAGGGGAGCTACGAGCAGTACTTC.